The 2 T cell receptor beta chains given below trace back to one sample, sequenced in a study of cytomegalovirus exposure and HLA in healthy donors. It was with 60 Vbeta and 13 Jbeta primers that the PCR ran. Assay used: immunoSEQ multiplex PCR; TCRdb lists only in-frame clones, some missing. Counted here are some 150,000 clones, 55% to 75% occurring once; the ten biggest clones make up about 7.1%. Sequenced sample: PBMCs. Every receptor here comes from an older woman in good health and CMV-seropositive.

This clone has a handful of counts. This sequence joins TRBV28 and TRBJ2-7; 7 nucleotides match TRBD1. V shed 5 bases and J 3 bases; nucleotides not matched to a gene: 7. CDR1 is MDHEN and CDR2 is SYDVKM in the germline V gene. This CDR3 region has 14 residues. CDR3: CASSTRTGVYEQYF. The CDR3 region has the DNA TGTGCCAGCAGTACCCGGACAGGAGTCTACGAGCAGTACTTC.

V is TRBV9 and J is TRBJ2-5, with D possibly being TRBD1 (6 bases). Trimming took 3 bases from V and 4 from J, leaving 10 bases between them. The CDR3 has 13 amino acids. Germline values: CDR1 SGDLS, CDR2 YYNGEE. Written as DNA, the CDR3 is TGTGCCAGCAGCGCCCCCAGGGGAGAGACCCAGTACTTC. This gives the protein CASSAPRGETQYF.